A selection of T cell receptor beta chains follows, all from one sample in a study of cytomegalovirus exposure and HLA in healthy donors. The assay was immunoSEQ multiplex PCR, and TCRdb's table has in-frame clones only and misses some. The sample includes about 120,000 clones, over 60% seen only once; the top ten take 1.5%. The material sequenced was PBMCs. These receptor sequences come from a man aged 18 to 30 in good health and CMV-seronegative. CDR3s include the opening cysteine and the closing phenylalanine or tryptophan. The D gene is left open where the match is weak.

CDR3: CASSQRTGMGLGGTEAFF
V: TRBV27
D: TRBD1

CDR3: CASSDGQGVFDTEAFF
V: TRBV9
D: TRBD1

CDR3: CASSRGTLTYEQYF
V: TRBV7-9
D: .

CDR3: CASSTTVLTEAFF
V: TRBV19
D: .

CDR3: CASSLRNTDTQYF
V: TRBV6-6
D: .

CDR3: CASSARQGEEKLFF
V: TRBV6-1
D: TRBD1

CDR3: CARGQSTYEQYF
V: TRBV2
D: TRBD1

CDR3: CASSLRGHSSSDTQYF
V: TRBV5-6
D: .

CDR3: CASSLMRSNEKLFF
V: TRBV5-8
D: .

CDR3: CASSQVHSNYGYTF
V: TRBV14
D: .

CDR3: CASSQRTGGTEAFF
V: TRBV23-1
D: TRBD1

CDR3: CSSSLPGQGEDEQYF
V: TRBV4-2
D: TRBD1

CDR3: CASSTPAGNYGYTF
V: TRBV28
D: .

CDR3: CASSQESSAGVVGELFF
V: TRBV4-2
D: .

CDR3: CARRGDIDYGYTF
V: TRBV30
D: .

CDR3: CASSFGQTNTGELFF
V: TRBV7-3
D: .

CDR3: CASSLGSPSDEQFF
V: TRBV5-1
D: .

CDR3: CASSKAYRGGGTQYF
V: TRBV21-1
D: .

CDR3: CASTTSHEQYF
V: TRBV25-1
D: .

CDR3: CARRGLGTDVYGYTF
V: TRBV28
D: TRBD1

CDR3: CASSPGTGAVNYGYTF
V: TRBV5-1
D: TRBD1

CDR3: CASSSEGRHDTEAFF
V: TRBV2
D: .

CDR3: CASSSGLAGPKETQYF
V: TRBV5-1
D: TRBD2

CDR3: CASSYSSTGELFF
V: TRBV6-5
D: .

CDR3: CASRKRSGSQETQYF
V: TRBV6-6
D: .

CDR3: CASSTSNTEAFF
V: TRBV19
D: .

CDR3: CASIIGGGLTDTQYF
V: TRBV19
D: TRBD1

CDR3: CASKSTGGLHEQYF
V: TRBV2
D: TRBD1

CDR3: CASSTFGTPNSGANVLTF
V: TRBV19
D: .

CDR3: CASSFAWTGLRSSYNEQFF
V: TRBV5-6
D: TRBD1